This T cell receptor beta chain was found in a study of blood T cell repertoires in COVID-19. Turning to the study itself: Samples of COVID-19 (acute and convalescent) were obtained from the United States, Italy and Spain.

Clinical history as reported by participants underpinned cohort assignment. J gave up 4 bases and V 3 bases, and 4 bases lay outside the gene matches. The CDR3 sequence is 15 residues long. Germline loops: CDR1 SGHTA, CDR2 FQGNSA. Sequencing was performed with immunoSEQ multiplex PCR; in TCRdb, only in-frame clones are kept and a portion is missing. The sample shows 200,000 to 300,000 clones, approximately 90% of them seen only once. The sequenced sample consisted of PBMCs or T cells enriched from blood (not recorded which). The chain combines TRBV7-2 with TRBJ1-2; 11 bases map to TRBD1. This receptor was taken from a woman aged 25 to 45 who had recovered from COVID-19. The CDR3 loop reads CASSFTGTGGYGYTF. The CDR3 nucleotides read TGTGCCAGCAGCTTTACCGGGACAGGGGGCTATGGCTACACCTTC.